The 24 T cell receptor beta chains listed next were all sequenced from one sample in a study of T cells in Graves' hyperthyroidism and ophthalmopathy. RNA transcripts yielded amplified TCR beta CDR3 regions. A first-round RT-PCR of the TCR CDR3 used the HTBI primer set. In TCRdb, the multiplex PCR reads were re-called with MiXCR into one record per CDR3 protein. The table includes 300,000 to 500,000 distinct CDR3 sequences, more than 13% detected once. The source material was blood. The receptors stem from a woman in her twenties or thirties with Graves' hyperthyroidism.

This clonotype was counted many times. This chain uses TRBV12-3 or TRBV12-4 with TRBJ1-1, with D tentatively TRBD1 (5 bases). This CDR3 region has 15 residues. V lost 3 bases, J lost 1 base, and 12 bases lay in between. In DNA, the CDR3 is TGTGCCAGCAGTTTCGCGGGACTGAAGAACACTGAAGCTTTCTTT. Amino acid sequence: CASSFAGLKNTEAFF.

A note on this clonotype: This may arise from a read error, as a much more abundant clone is one base away. The chain combines TRBV13 with TRBJ2-7, with a weak D call TRBD1 (6 bases). Germline CDR1 and CDR2: PRHDT and FYEKMQ (reference sequence). The CDR3 is 14 residues long. CDR3 residues: CAGSILGAAYEQYF. In nucleotides, the CDR3 is TGTGCCGGCAGTATACTGGGGGCCGCCTACGAGCAGTACTTC.

The chain uses TRBV19 and TRBJ2-1; D unresolved. The CDR3 has 13 amino acids. Trimming removed 2 bases at V and 5 bases at J, with 7 bases between. Germline V gene lookup returns CDR1 LNHDA and CDR2 SQIVND (reference sequence). CDR3 sequence (DNA): TGTGCCAGTAGTATAACTCGGAACAATGAGCAGTTCTTC. Encoded protein: CASSITRNNEQFF.

This clonotype was seen at least ten times. The chain is built from TRBV28 and TRBJ2-5; D may correspond to TRBD1 or TRBD2 (5 bases each). V was shortened by 0 bases and J by 5 bases, with 10 bases between the two germline ends. Germline V gene sequence: CDR1 MDHEN, CDR2 SYDVKM. CDR3 size: 14 residues. CDR3 amino acids: CASSLWGEYETQYF. The CDR3, as DNA: TGTGCCAGCAGTTTATGGGGGGAGTACGAGACCCAGTACTTC. Drawing the rest from reference TRBV28 and TRBJ2-5, the complete variable domain is DVKVTQSSRYLVKRTGEKVFLECVQDMDHENMFWYRQDPGLGLRLIYFSYDVKMKEKGDIPEGYSVSREKKERFSLILESASTNQTSMYLCASSLWGEYETQYFGPGTRLLVL.

This clonotype was observed many times. The chain joins TRBV2 to TRBJ1-1, with TRBD1 identical over 10 bases. Germline V CDR1 and CDR2: SNHLY, FYNNEI. This CDR3 is 17 amino acids long. The V and J ends lost 7 bases and 1 base, in that order; junction bases with no gene match: 12. CDR3 region: CASIADRGREWNTEAFF. The DNA for the CDR3 is TGTGCCAGCATCGCCGACAGGGGGCGGGAGTGGAACACTGAAGCTTTCTTT. The full variable domain, in which reference TRBV2 and TRBJ1-1 provide the parts outside the CDR3, is EPEVTQTPSHQVTQMGQEVILRCVPISNHLYFYWYRQILGQKVEFLVSFYNNEISEKSEIFDDQFSVERPDGSNFTLKIRSTKLEDSAMYFCASIADRGREWNTEAFFGQGTRLTVV.

This clonotype was found many times. This chain links TRBV5-1 with TRBJ2-3; the match to TRBD1 covers 8 bases. The germline V gene has CDR1 SGHRS and CDR2 YFSETQ. V was clipped by 2 bases and J by 2 bases; unmatched bases: 4. The CDR3 has 15 residues. Here the CDR3 reads CASSLQTGVTDTQYF. CDR3 nucleotides: TGCGCCAGCAGCTTACAGACAGGGGTCACAGATACGCAGTATTTT.

This clonotype was counted ten times or more. This chain joins TRBV28 and TRBJ1-4; weak D call: TRBD1 (6 bases). Trimming took 8 bases from V and 2 from J, leaving 12 bases between them. The germline gives CDR1 MDHEN, CDR2 SYDVKM. The CDR3 sequence is 14 residues long. The CDR3 DNA reads as TGTGCCAGCCTTTCAGGGGCTACTAATGAAAAACTGTTTTTT. This encodes CASLSGATNEKLFF.

In this sample, this clonotype turned up many times. This chain uses TRBV12-3 or TRBV12-4 with TRBJ1-1; perhaps TRBD1 as D (6 bases). V shed 3 bases and J shed 10 bases, with 12 bases lying between them. This CDR3 comprises 12 residues. The DNA for the CDR3 is TGTGCCAGCAGTTTCTCGGGGGCGGTAGCTTTCTTT. Translation: CASSFSGAVAFF.

The V gene is TRBV30, the J gene TRBJ2-6, with D maybe TRBD1 (6 bases). The CDR3 length is 15 residues. Trimming shortened V by 3 bases and J by 1 base, and 10 bases separated the two germline ends. CDR1 and CDR2 from the germline V gene are GTSNPN and SVGIG (reference sequence). CDR3 region: CAWRQGASGANVLTF. CDR3 nucleotides: TGTGCCTGGAGACAGGGAGCGTCTGGGGCCAACGTCCTGACTTTC.

This clonotype was counted between two and nine times. The chain's CDR3 is CASSAPEGDLAKNIQYF. The CDR3 coding sequence is TGTGCCAGCAGCGCACCAGAAGGGGATCTAGCCAAAAACATTCAGTACTTC. The J gene is TRBJ2-4, the V gene TRBV5-5, with a weak D call TRBD1 (5 bases). V gave up 4 bases and J gave up 0 bases, with 17 bases separating them. The CDR3 consists of 17 residues. The germline gives CDR1 SGHKS, CDR2 YYEKEE (reference sequence).

The chain recombines TRBV4-1 with TRBJ1-2; weak D call: TRBD1 (5 bases). The CDR3 contains 14 residues. The V end lost 6 bases, the J end lost 7 bases, and 18 bases lay between the germline ends. Germline-derived CDR1 and CDR2 are MGHRA and YSYEKL. The CDR3 loop reads CASRPPGSGGGYTF. As DNA, the CDR3 is TGCGCCAGCAGACCGCCAGGTTCGGGGGGTGGCTACACCTTC.

This clonotype was detected many times. The chain links TRBV7-2 to TRBJ2-1; 12 bases are a match to TRBD1. V was pared by 1 base and J by 6 bases, with 4 bases of the junction left unmatched. CDR1 and CDR2 (germline): SGHTA, FQGNSA. The CDR3 totals 16 residues. The CDR3 region is CASSLGGTGGINEQFF. The CDR3 DNA sequence: TGTGCCAGCAGCTTAGGGGGGACAGGGGGCATCAATGAGCAGTTCTTC.

This clonotype has a handful of counts. The chain employs TRBV4-1 and TRBJ1-2; possible D gene TRBD1, 5 bases. The germline V and J ends were trimmed by 2 bases and 6 bases, with 16 bases remaining between them. The germline CDR1 and CDR2 sequences are MGHRA and YSYEKL. The CDR3 totals 15 residues. This CDR3 is CASSQSAAGGDGYTF. The DNA of the CDR3 is TGCGCCAGCAGCCAATCCGCGGCGGGGGGAGATGGCTACACCTTC.

CDR3 nucleotides: TGTGCCAGCAGCCAAGAAGGGGCGGGAGGCCCCACCGGGGAGCTGTTTTTT. It is translated as CASSQEGAGGPTGELFF. This rearrangement joins TRBV4-2 to TRBJ2-2, with 8 bases aligning to TRBD2. This CDR3 is built from 17 residues. From germline, CDR1 is LGHNA and CDR2 YNFKEQ. The ends lost 0 bases at V and 4 bases at J; junction bases unmatched: 7.

This clonotype was picked up a small number of times. V is TRBV27 and J is TRBJ2-2; D may be TRBD2 (7 bases). Per the germline V gene, CDR1 is MNHEY and CDR2 is SMNVEV (reference sequence). This CDR3 region has 14 residues. V dropped 2 bases and J dropped 6 bases, with 10 bases sitting between them. The CDR3 bases are TGTGCCAGCAGTTTAAGGCGGGGGCCCGGGGAGCTGTTTTTT. Translation: CASSLRRGPGELFF.

V is TRBV5-1 and J is TRBJ1-2; possible D gene TRBD1, 5 bases. The germline V and J ends were trimmed by 4 bases and 2 bases, with 15 bases remaining between them. Germline V gene lookup returns CDR1 SGHRS and CDR2 YFSETQ. The CDR3 consists of 15 residues. Here the CDR3 DNA reads TGCGCCAGCAGCCCCGAAGGACGGGGGAACTATGGCTACACCTTC. Residues: CASSPEGRGNYGYTF.

In its sample, this clonotype was seen a few times. This sequence joins TRBV20-1 and TRBJ2-1, with D possibly being TRBD2 (6 bases). The CDR3 covers 13 residues. V lost 3 bases, J lost 6 bases, and 12 bases lay in between. The germline V gene encodes CDR1 DFQATT and CDR2 SNEGSKA (reference sequence). The CDR3 DNA reads TGCAGTGCTAGCCCTCGGAGGGCCAATGAGCAGTTCTTC. Residues: CSASPRRANEQFF.

This chain connects TRBV5-1 to TRBJ1-2; tentative D call: TRBD1 (5 bases). Germline CDR1 is SGHRS and CDR2 is YFSETQ. Trimming removed 0 bases at V and 8 bases at J, with 17 bases between. CDR3 size: 15 residues. This CDR3 is CASSLDPGTGGGYTF. The CDR3 nucleotides are TGCGCCAGCAGCTTGGACCCGGGGACTGGGGGGGGCTACACCTTC.

The sample holds many counts of this clonotype. The chain has TRBV3-1 and TRBJ2-7, with D unresolved. Germline V CDR1 and CDR2: LGHDT, YNNKEL (reference sequence). V shed 1 base and J shed 0 bases, with 10 bases lying between them. This CDR3 is 15 amino acids long. As DNA, the CDR3 is TGTGCCAGCAGCCAAGGAGTAGGACCCTCCTACGAGCAGTACTTC. Its protein product is CASSQGVGPSYEQYF.

This clonotype was detected many times. This sequence joins TRBV2 and TRBJ1-1; 9 nucleotides match TRBD1. The germline CDR1 and CDR2 sequences are SNHLY and FYNNEI. The CDR3 is made up of 15 amino acids. The junction had 7 bases not matched to a gene; V was cut back by 4 bases and J by 4 bases. The CDR3 sequence is CASSGQGVVGTEAFF. The CDR3 nucleotides read TGTGCCAGCAGTGGACAGGGGGTGGTGGGCACTGAAGCTTTCTTT.

The chain employs TRBV27 and TRBJ2-1, with 11 bases fitting TRBD2. The CDR3 extends over 17 amino acids. The junction had 8 bases not matched to a gene; V was cut back by 4 bases and J by 3 bases. Looked up from germline, CDR1 is MNHEY and CDR2 is SMNVEV (reference sequence). The CDR3 region is CASSSTTSGIYYNEQFF. The CDR3, as DNA: TGTGCCAGCAGTTCCACGACTAGCGGGATCTACTACAATGAGCAGTTCTTC.

The chain has TRBV29-1 and TRBJ2-5; D may match TRBD1 or TRBD2 (5 bases each). This CDR3 has 13 amino acids. The V gene's germline CDR1 is SQVTM and CDR2 ANQGSEA. V dropped 6 bases and J dropped 1 base, with 12 bases sitting between them. The CDR3 DNA reads TGCAGCGTAGCCCCCGGGACCCAAGAGACCCAGTACTTC. It codes for CSVAPGTQETQYF. Full variable domain (missing parts from reference TRBV29-1 and TRBJ2-5): SAVISQKPSRDICQRGTSLTIQCQVDSQVTMMFWYRQQPGQSLTLIATANQGSEATYESGFVIDKFPISRPNLTFSTLTVSNMSPEDSSIYLCSVAPGTQETQYFGPGTRLLVL.

The genes are TRBV7-2 and TRBJ2-3; 8 positions match TRBD2. The V gene's germline CDR1 is SGHTA and CDR2 FQGNSA. The ends lost 1 base at V and 4 bases at J; junction bases unmatched: 7. This CDR3 contains 16 residues. CDR3 region: CASSLVKTSAADTQYF. For the CDR3, the DNA is TGTGCCAGCAGCTTAGTGAAGACTAGCGCAGCAGATACGCAGTATTTT.

This clonotype was found many times. The genes are TRBV3-1 and TRBJ2-5; D not resolved. The germline V gene encodes CDR1 LGHDT and CDR2 YNNKEL (reference sequence). The V end lost 4 bases, the J end lost 1 base, and 4 bases lay between the germline ends. This CDR3 has 12 residues. The CDR3 is CASSRLQETQYF. The DNA for the CDR3 is TGTGCCAGCAGCCGCCTCCAAGAGACCCAGTACTTC.